This T cell receptor (beta chain) was identified during a study of T cell repertoires in aging, cancer and after chemotherapy. Findings of the study overall: Rebound thymic output was suggested by rising median generation probability during chemotherapy in each cancer cohort. Immunological memory after chemotherapy cannot be judged from the repertoire data. Untreated cancer patients had significantly lower blood TCR diversity than age-matched healthy donors.

Peripheral blood genomic DNA, not sorted cells or RNA, was the template. The V and J ends lost 5 bases and 6 bases, in that order; junction bases with no gene match: 5. The CDR3 spans 14 residues. Germline CDR1 is MDHEN and CDR2 is SYDVKM. A mixed TRB-A/B primer pool amplified rearranged TRB by multiplex touch-down PCR. TCRdb itself ran the multiplex PCR reads through MiXCR, one entry per CDR3 protein. Of roughly 2,500 distinct CDR3 sequences detected, about 25% appear once; the ten largest clones hold around 15%. Concerning this clonotype: Its specificity is unknown.

Sequencing was done on a sample of blood. The sequence derives from a human donor with a solid tumor. The chain combines TRBV28 with TRBJ2-5; 11 positions match TRBD1. CDR3 residues: CASSPGQGDQTQYF. In DNA form, the CDR3 reads TGTGCCAGCAGTCCGGGACAGGGGGACCAGACCCAGTACTTC.